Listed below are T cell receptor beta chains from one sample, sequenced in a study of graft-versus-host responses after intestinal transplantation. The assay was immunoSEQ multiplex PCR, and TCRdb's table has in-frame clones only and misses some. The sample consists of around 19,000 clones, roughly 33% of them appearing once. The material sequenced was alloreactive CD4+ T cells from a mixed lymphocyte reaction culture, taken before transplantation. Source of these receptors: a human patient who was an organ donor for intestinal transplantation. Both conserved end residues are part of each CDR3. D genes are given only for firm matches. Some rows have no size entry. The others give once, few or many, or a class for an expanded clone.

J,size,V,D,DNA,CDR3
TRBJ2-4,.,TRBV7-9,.,TGTGCCAGCGGGGAAGTTAAAAACATTCAGTACTTC,CASGEVKNIQYF
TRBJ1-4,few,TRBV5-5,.,TGTGCCAGCAGCCAGGGTGTCAATGAAAAACTGTTTTTT,CASSQGVNEKLFF
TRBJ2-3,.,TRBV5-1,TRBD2,TGCGCCAGCGCCCCACTAGCGGGAGGGCCAGATACGCAGTATTTT,CASAPLAGGPDTQYF
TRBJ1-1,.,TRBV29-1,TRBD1,TGCAGCGTTGATGACAGGGACACTGAAGCTTTCTTT,CSVDDRDTEAFF
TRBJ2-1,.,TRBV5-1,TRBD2,TGCGCCAGCAGCTTCTCGACTAGCGGGATTGATGAGCAGTTCTTC,CASSFSTSGIDEQFF
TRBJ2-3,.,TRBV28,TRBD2,TGTGCCAGCAGGACCGGGACTAGCGGGAGGACAGATACGCAGTATTTT,CASRTGTSGRTDTQYF
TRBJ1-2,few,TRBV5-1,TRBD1,TGCGCCAGCAGCTTGGTACAGGGGCAGGGGGGCTACACCTTC,CASSLVQGQGGYTF
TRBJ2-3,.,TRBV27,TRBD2,TGTGCCAGCAGGCGACTAGCGGGAATCACAGATACGCAGTATTTT,CASRRLAGITDTQYF
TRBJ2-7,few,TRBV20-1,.,TGCAGTGCTACGTTCACGTACGAGCAGTACTTC,CSATFTYEQYF
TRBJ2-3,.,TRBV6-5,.,TGTGCCAGCAGTTACGGGAGCACAGATACGCAGTATTTT,CASSYGSTDTQYF
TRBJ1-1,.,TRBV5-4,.,TGTGCCAGCAGTTCCGGCCTCGAAGCTTTCTTT,CASSSGLEAFF
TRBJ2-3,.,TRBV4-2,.,TGTGCCAGCAGCCAAGGTGCTGTATACACAGATACGCAGTATTTT,CASSQGAVYTDTQYF
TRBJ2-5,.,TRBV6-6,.,TGTGCCAGCAGTTTTGGTCTAACGGAGACCCAGTACTTC,CASSFGLTETQYF
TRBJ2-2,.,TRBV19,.,TGTGCCAGTAGTATTTCTGGGCACAGGTTCACCGGGGAGCTGTTTTTT,CASSISGHRFTGELFF
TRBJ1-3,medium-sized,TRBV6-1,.,TGTGCCATCACGGACGGCATCTCTGGAAACACCATATATTTT,CAITDGISGNTIYF
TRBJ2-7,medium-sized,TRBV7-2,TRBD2,TGTGCCAGCAGCTTGAGGTCTAGCGGGAGATACGAGCAGTACTTC,CASSLRSSGRYEQYF
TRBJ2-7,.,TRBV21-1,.,TGTGCCAGCAGCAAAGGACAGGGGGCCAGCGAGCAGTACTTC,CASSKGQGASEQYF
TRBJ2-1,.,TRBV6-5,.,TGTGCCAGCAGCCCCTATTACAATGAGCAGTTCTTC,CASSPYYNEQFF
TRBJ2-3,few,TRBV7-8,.,TGTGCCAGCAGCTTAGGCAGGGATACGCAGTATTTT,CASSLGRDTQYF
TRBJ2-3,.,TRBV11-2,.,TGTGCCAGCAGCCCCCAGAGCGGGAGCACAGATACGCAGTATTTT,CASSPQSGSTDTQYF
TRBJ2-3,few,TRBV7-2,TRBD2,TGTGCCAGCAGTTTACTAGCGGGGTACACAGATACGCAGTATTTT,CASSLLAGYTDTQYF
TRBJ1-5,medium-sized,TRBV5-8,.,TGTGCCAGCAGCTTGGGGCGGGGTCAGCCCCAGCATTTT,CASSLGRGQPQHF
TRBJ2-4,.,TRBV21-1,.,TGTGCCAGCAGGGAAGGGATAGCTACACAAAGAAAAAACATTCAGTACTTC,CASREGIATQRKNIQYF
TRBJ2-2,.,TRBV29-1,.,TGCAGCGTTTTTCGGGACCCCAGACCCGGGGAGCTGTTTTTT,CSVFRDPRPGELFF
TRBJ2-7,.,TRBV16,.,TGTGCCAGCAGCCAATTCGGGGGATCCTACGAGCAGTACTTC,CASSQFGGSYEQYF
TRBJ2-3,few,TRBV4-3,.,TGCGCCAGCAGCCAAGTTGCGGACACTAGCACAGATACGCAGTATTTT,CASSQVADTSTDTQYF
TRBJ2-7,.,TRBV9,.,TGTGCCAGCAGCAGAGCTAGGGGGCTAGCGGAAGACAGAAGGCAGTACTTC,CASSRARGLAEDRRQYF
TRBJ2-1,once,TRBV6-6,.,TGTGCCAGCAGTTCCCATGAAGGGGCGCCCTACAATGAGCAGTTCTTC,CASSSHEGAPYNEQFF
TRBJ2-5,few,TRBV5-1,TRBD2,TGCGCCAGCAGCACCGGAGTGAGCGGGAGAGGGTGGGAGACCCAGTACTTC,CASSTGVSGRGWETQYF
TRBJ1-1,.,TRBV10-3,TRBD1,TGTGCCATCAGGGGGACAGGGAACACTGAAGCTTTCTTT,CAIRGTGNTEAFF
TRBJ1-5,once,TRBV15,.,TGTGCCACCAGCCCGGGTACCAGGGGTACCAGCAATCAGCCCCAGCATTTT,CATSPGTRGTSNQPQHF
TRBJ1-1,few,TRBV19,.,TGTGCCAGTAGTCCCCGACGGACTGAAGCTTTCTTT,CASSPRRTEAFF
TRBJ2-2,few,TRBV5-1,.,TGCGCCAGCAGCTTGGACTCCAACACCGGGGAGCTGTTTTTT,CASSLDSNTGELFF
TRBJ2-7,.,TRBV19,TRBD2,TGTGCCAGTAGTTTCACTAGCGGTTACTCCTACGAGCAGTACTTC,CASSFTSGYSYEQYF
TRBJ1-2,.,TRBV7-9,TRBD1,TGTGCCAGCAACCCCCTGGGGACAGGGGCTAACTATGGCTACACCTTC,CASNPLGTGANYGYTF
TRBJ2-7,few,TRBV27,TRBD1,TGTGCCAGCAGCCCCGGGACAGGGGGCTACGAGCAGTACTTC,CASSPGTGGYEQYF
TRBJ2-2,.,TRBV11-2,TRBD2,TGTGCCAGCAGGCAAGCGGGAATACCGAACACCGGGGAGCTGTTTTTT,CASRQAGIPNTGELFF
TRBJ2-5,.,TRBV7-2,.,TGTGCCAGCAGCTTAGTCAGGGGAGAGACCCAGTACTTC,CASSLVRGETQYF
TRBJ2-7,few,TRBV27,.,TGTGCCAGCAGTCCGGCCGGACGGACAAGCTCCTACGAGCAGTACTTC,CASSPAGRTSSYEQYF
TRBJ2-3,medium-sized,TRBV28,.,TGTGCCAGCAGCGGAGGGCCTAGCTCGTACCCAGATACGCAGTATTTT,CASSGGPSSYPDTQYF
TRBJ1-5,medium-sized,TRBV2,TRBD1,TGTGCCAGCAGTGCACAGGGGGGGAATCAGCCCCAGCATTTT,CASSAQGGNQPQHF
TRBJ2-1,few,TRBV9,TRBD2,TGTGCCAGCAGCGTAAGAGCTAGCGGCAATGAGCAGTTCTTC,CASSVRASGNEQFF
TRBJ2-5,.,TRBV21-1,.,TGTGCCAGCAGCAAACAGGGCATTAGGTATCTTGGGCAAGAGACCCAGTACTTC,CASSKQGIRYLGQETQYF
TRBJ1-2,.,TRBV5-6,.,TGTGCCAGCAGTTTTGGGGGGGCGAACTATGGCTACACCTTC,CASSFGGANYGYTF
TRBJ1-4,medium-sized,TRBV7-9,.,TGTGCCAGCAGTCCCTGGCGGGGGGCAGGGGAAAAACTGTTTTTT,CASSPWRGAGEKLFF